This T cell receptor beta chain was sequenced during a study of blood T cell repertoires in COVID-19. Study at large: The study drew acute and convalescent COVID-19 samples from the United States, Italy and Spain. From T cells, B-cell-depleted T cells, or PBMCs came the material, which was cDNA or gDNA.

The germline V gene has CDR1 KGHSH and CDR2 LQKENI. CDR3 size: 13 residues. Trimming cost V 5 bases and J 1 base, with 8 bases left between them. Clones were read by immunoSEQ multiplex PCR, and TCRdb kept only the in-frame ones, dropping some. The sample carries roughly 32,000 clones, 90% recorded once. This sequence originates from a man between 65 and 85 years old with active or convalescent COVID-19. The sample taken for sequencing was peripheral blood. The genes are TRBV18 and TRBJ1-1; D remains ambiguous. The CDR3 DNA follows: TGTGCCAGCTCAACAAATCGGAACACTGAAGCTTTCTTT. It is translated as CASSTNRNTEAFF.